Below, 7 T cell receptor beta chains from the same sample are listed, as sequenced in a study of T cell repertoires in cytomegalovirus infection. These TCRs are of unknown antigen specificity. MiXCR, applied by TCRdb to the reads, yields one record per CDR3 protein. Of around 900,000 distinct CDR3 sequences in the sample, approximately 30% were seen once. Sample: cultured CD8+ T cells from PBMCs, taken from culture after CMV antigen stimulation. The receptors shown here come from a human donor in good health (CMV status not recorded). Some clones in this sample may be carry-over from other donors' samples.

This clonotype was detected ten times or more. The CDR3 nucleotides are TGTGCCAGCAGTTTCGGCCTGAACACTGAAGCTTTCTTT. This codes for CASSFGLNTEAFF. The chain is built from TRBV28 and TRBJ1-1; D unresolved. Germline V gene sequence: CDR1 MDHEN, CDR2 SYDVKM. The CDR3 covers 13 residues. Trimming took off 3 bases at V and 0 bases at J, with 5 bases between the two ends.

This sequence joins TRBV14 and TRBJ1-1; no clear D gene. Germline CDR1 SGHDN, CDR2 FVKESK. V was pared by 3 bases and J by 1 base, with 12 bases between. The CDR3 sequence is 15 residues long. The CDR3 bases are TGTGCCAGCAGCCATTGGAACGAAGGGAACACTGAAGCTTTCTTT. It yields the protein CASSHWNEGNTEAFF.

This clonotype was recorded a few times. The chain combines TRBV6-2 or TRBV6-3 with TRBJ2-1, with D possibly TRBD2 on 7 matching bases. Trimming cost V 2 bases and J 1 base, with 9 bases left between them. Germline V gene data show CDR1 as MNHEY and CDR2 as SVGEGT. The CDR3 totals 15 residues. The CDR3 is CASSYGGASYNEQFF. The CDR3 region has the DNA TGTGCCAGCAGTTACGGGGGGGCGTCCTACAATGAGCAGTTCTTC.

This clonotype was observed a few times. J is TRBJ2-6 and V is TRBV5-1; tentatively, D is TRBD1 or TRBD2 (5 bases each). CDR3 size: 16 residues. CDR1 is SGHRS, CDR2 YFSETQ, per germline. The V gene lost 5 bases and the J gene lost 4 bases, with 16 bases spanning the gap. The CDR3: CASRGDLGSGANVLTF. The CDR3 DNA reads TGCGCCAGCAGAGGGGACCTCGGGTCCGGGGCCAACGTCCTGACTTTC.

DNA of the CDR3: TGTGCCAGCACCGGCGCGGGGGAAAAACTGTTTTTT. It codes for CASTGAGEKLFF. This chain joins TRBV7-3 and TRBJ1-4; D gene unclear. V was pared by 7 bases and J by 8 bases, with 11 bases between. The CDR3 extends over 12 amino acids. Germline V CDR1 and CDR2: SGHTA, FQGTGA.

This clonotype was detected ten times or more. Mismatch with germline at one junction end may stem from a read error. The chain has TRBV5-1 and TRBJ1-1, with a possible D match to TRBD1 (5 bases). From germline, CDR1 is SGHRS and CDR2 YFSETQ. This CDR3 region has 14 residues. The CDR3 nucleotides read TGTGCCAGCAGCTTAGGTGGGGGGACCACTGAAGCTTTCTTT. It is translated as CASSLGGGTTEAFF. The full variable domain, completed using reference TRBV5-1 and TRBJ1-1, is KAGVTQTPRYLIKTRGQQVTLSCSPISGHRSVSWYQQTPGQGLQFLFEYFSETQRNKGNFPGRFSGRQFSNSRSEMNVSTLELGDSALYLCASSLGGGTTEAFFGQGTRLTVV.

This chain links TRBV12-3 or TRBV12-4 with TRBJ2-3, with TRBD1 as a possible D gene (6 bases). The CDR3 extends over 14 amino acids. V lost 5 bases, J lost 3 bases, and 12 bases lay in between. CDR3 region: CASSPVRGTDTQYF. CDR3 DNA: TGTGCCAGCAGTCCGGTTAGGGGGACAGATACGCAGTATTTT.